This TCR beta chain came from a study of T-cell reconstitution after alpha-beta-depleted transplantation in children. General observations from the study: Some patients showed high day-60 TCRbeta diversity, which derived from surviving recipient T cells and thymic progenitors. About two months after transplant, alpha-beta T cells reportedly came from several hundred expanded graft clones. Once a year had passed after transplant, T-cell counts and diversity came mostly from newly produced T cells.

In its sample, this clonotype was seen a few times. Its specificity is not known. Unique molecular identifiers were incorporated when the TCRbeta library was constructed. TCRdb ran MiXCR on the PCR reads and lists one entry per CDR3 protein. The sample contains 400,000 to 550,000 distinct CDR3 sequences, over 9.5% of which appear only once. CDR3 length: 15 amino acids. The ends lost 5 bases at V and 7 bases at J; junction bases unmatched: 8. Germline CDR1 reads SGHTA; CDR2 reads FQGNSA. Sequenced material: PBMCs, taken before TCRalphabeta/CD19-depleted stem cell transplant. The chain employs TRBV7-2 and TRBJ2-1; 10 nucleotides align to TRBD2. The sequence was collected from a child aged 2-9 years with inherited bone marrow failure, due to receive a stem cell transplant. CDR3 nucleotide sequence: TGTGCCAGCAGCACACCTAGCGGGAGTTTGAATGAGCAGTTCTTC. This encodes CASSTPSGSLNEQFF.